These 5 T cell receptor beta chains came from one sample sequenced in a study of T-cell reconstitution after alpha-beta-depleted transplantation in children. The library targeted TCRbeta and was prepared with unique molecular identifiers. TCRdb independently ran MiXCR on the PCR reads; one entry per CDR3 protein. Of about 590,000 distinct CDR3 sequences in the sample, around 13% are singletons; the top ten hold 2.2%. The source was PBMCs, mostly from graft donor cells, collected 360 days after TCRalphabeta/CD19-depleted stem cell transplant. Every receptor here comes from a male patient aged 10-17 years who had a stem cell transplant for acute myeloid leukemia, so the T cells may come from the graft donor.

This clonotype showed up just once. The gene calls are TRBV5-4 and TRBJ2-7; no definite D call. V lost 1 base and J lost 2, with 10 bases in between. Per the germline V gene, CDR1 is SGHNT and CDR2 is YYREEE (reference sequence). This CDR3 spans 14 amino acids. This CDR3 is CASSLYTRAYEQYF. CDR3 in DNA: TGTGCCAGCAGCTTGTATACCAGAGCCTACGAGCAGTACTTC.

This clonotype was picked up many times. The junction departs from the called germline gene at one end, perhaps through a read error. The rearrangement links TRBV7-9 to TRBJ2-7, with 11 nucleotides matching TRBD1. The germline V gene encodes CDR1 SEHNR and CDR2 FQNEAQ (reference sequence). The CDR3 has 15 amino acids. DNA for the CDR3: TGCGCCAGCAGCCCAGGGACAGGGGGGTCCTACGAGCAGTACTTC. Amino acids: CASSPGTGGSYEQYF.

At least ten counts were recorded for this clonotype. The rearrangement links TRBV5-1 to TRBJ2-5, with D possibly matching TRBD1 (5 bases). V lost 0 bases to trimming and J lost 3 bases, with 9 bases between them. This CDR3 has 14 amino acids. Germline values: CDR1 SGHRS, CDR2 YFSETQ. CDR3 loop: CASSLGSGKETQYF. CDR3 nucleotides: TGCGCCAGCAGCTTGGGATCAGGGAAAGAGACCCAGTACTTC. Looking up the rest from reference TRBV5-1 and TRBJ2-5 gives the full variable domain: KAGVTQTPRYLIKTRGQQVTLSCSPISGHRSVSWYQQTPGQGLQFLFEYFSETQRNKGNFPGRFSGRQFSNSRSEMNVSTLELGDSALYLCASSLGSGKETQYFGPGTRLLVL.

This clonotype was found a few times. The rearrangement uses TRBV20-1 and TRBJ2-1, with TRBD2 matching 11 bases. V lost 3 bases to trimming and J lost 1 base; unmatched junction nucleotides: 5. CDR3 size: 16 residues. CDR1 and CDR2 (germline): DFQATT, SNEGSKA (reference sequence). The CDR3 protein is CSARGLAVMSYNEQFF. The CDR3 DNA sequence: TGCAGTGCTAGGGGACTAGCGGTGATGTCCTACAATGAGCAGTTCTTC.

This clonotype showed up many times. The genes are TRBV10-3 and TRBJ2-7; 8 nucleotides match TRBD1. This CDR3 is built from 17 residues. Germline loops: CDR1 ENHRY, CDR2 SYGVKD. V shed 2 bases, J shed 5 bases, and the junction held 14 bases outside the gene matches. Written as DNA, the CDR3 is TGTGCCATCAGTGAGGTATCCAGGGGGCGAATTGGGAACGAGCAGTACTTC. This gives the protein CAISEVSRGRIGNEQYF.